This T cell receptor (beta chain) derives from a study of cytomegalovirus exposure and HLA in healthy donors. Study results and limitations: Indistinguishable V segments such as TRBV6-2 and TRBV6-3 were excluded.

Worth noting for this clone: Its specificity is unknown.

PCR employed 60 Vbeta and 13 Jbeta primers. Produced via immunoSEQ multiplex PCR; TCRdb's table is partial and in-frame only. The sample has approximately 160,000 clones; roughly 80% are singletons. Germline V gene lookup returns CDR1 SGHNT and CDR2 YENEEA. The CDR3 extends over 15 amino acids. Trimming stripped 5 bases from V and 3 bases from J, with 16 bases between. J is TRBJ1-1 and V is TRBV11-3; the D is unclear. The receptor's source is a man aged 25 to 45 in good health and CMV-seropositive. The sequencing sample was made of PBMCs. CDR3 protein: CASSPQQLKDTEAFF. CDR3 coding DNA: TGTGCCAGCAGCCCACAACAGCTTAAGGACACTGAAGCTTTCTTT.